These 27 T cell receptor beta chains came from one sample sequenced in a study of blood T cells in healthy people across ages. Through a sample-barcoded 5' primer and a J-beta primer mix, a second PCR was run for roughly 7 to 11 cycles. MiXCR was run by TCRdb on the 5' RACE reads, yielding one entry per CDR3 protein. The sample includes fewer than 800,000 distinct CDR3 sequences, 49% seen only once; the top ten take 30% to 40%. Source material: blood. These receptors all come from a woman aged 60 to 75 in good health.

The chain couples TRBV20-1 to TRBJ2-5, with 8 bases matching TRBD2. V shed 3 bases, J shed 4 bases, and the junction held 7 bases outside the gene matches. The length of the CDR3 is 14 residues. CDR1 and CDR2 (germline): DFQATT, SNEGSKA (reference sequence). As DNA, the CDR3 is TGCAGTGCTAGCTCCCCAAGCGGGAGAGAGACCCAGTACTTC. Residues: CSASSPSGRETQYF.

This clonotype showed up just a few times. V is TRBV20-1 and J is TRBJ2-1, with TRBD2 matching 9 bases. The CDR3 has 18 amino acids. After removal of 0 bases from V and 0 bases from J, the junction contained 9 bases not matched to a gene. Germline CDR1 and CDR2: DFQATT and SNEGSKA (reference sequence). The CDR3 DNA reads TGCAGTGCTAGAGATGTTAGCGGGAGATGGGACTCCTACAATGAGCAGTTCTTC. Translated: CSARDVSGRWDSYNEQFF.

The chain is built from TRBV5-6 and TRBJ2-1, with TRBD1 as a possible D gene (6 bases). Deletions cut 7 bases from V and 4 bases from J, with 15 bases between. The CDR3 has 14 amino acids. Germline CDR1 reads SGHDT; CDR2 reads YYEEEE. This CDR3 reads CASARQGRYNEQFF. CDR3 DNA sequence: TGTGCCAGCGCGAGGCAGGGGCGATACAATGAGCAGTTCTTC.

CDR3 loop: CATSDGYQETQYF. CDR3 nucleotide sequence: TGTGCCACCAGTGACGGGTACCAAGAGACCCAGTACTTC. The V call is TRBV24-1, the J call TRBJ2-5; D remains unclear. Between the trimmed V and J ends, which lost 4 bases and 0 bases, there was a span of 5 bases. Germline-derived CDR1 and CDR2 are KGHDR and SFDVKD. This CDR3 contains 13 residues.

This clonotype was seen only a few times. J is TRBJ2-3 and V is TRBV28; D might be TRBD2 (6 bases). Germline loops: CDR1 MDHEN, CDR2 SYDVKM. This CDR3 is 14 amino acids long. Trimming stripped 3 bases from V and 2 bases from J, with 9 bases between. This chain's CDR3 is CASSLTRHTDTQYF. The CDR3 DNA follows: TGTGCCAGCAGTTTGACTAGACACACAGATACGCAGTATTTT. Looking up the rest from reference TRBV28 and TRBJ2-3 gives the full variable domain: DVKVTQSSRYLVKRTGEKVFLECVQDMDHENMFWYRQDPGLGLRLIYFSYDVKMKEKGDIPEGYSVSREKKERFSLILESASTNQTSMYLCASSLTRHTDTQYFGPGTRLTVL.

This clonotype was counted ten times or more. The chain combines TRBV20-1 with TRBJ1-6; perhaps TRBD1 as D (5 bases). V was pared by 6 bases and J by 7 bases, with 22 bases between. CDR1 DFQATT and CDR2 SNEGSKA come from the germline V gene (reference sequence). The CDR3 extends over 16 amino acids. CDR3 protein: CSAKILRDGGNSPLHF. The CDR3 nucleotides read TGCAGTGCCAAGATACTCAGGGATGGGGGAAATTCACCCCTCCACTTT.

This clonotype appeared a few times. The CDR3 region is CASSFDRASYEQYF. The CDR3 bases are TGTGCCAGCAGCTTCGACAGGGCCTCCTACGAGCAGTACTTC. The genes are TRBV7-3 and TRBJ2-7; TRBD1 matches at 7 bases. The V segment lost 3 bases and the J segment 0 bases; nucleotides outside the gene matches: 2. CDR1 SGHTA and CDR2 FQGTGA come from the germline V gene. This CDR3 region has 14 residues.

The chain uses TRBV7-2 and TRBJ1-5; no clear D. CDR1 is SGHTA and CDR2 is FQGNSA in the germline V gene. The CDR3 covers 15 residues. CDR3 amino acids: CASASEGGGHQPQHF. CDR3 nucleotides: TGTGCAAGCGCCTCGGAAGGAGGAGGCCATCAGCCCCAGCATTTT.

This clonotype occurred a few times. The V gene is TRBV3-1, the J gene TRBJ1-2; a weak D match, TRBD1 (6 bases). V lost 0 bases, J lost 8 bases, and 13 bases lay in between. Germline CDR1 is LGHDT and CDR2 is YNNKEL (reference sequence). This CDR3 has 14 amino acids. The CDR3 protein is CASSQEGRGKGYTF. The DNA of the CDR3 is TGTGCCAGCAGCCAAGAGGGCAGGGGAAAGGGCTACACCTTC.

The chain combines TRBV27 with TRBJ2-3; 10 bases match TRBD1. The CDR3 covers 16 residues. With 5 bases clipped from V and 1 base from J, the junction kept 6 bases outside the gene matches. Germline CDR1 is MNHEY and CDR2 is SMNVEV (reference sequence). The CDR3 region has the DNA TGTGCCAGCAGTCCTCTTGGGACAGGGGGCACAGATACGCAGTATTTT. Translation: CASSPLGTGGTDTQYF.

This clonotype was seen a few times. J is TRBJ1-4 and V is TRBV4-3, with a tentative D call TRBD1 (6 bases). Germline assignment: CDR1 LGHNA and CDR2 YSLEER. The ends were cut back, 2 bases at V and 0 bases at J, with 16 bases in the middle. The length of the CDR3 is 18 residues. Here the CDR3 DNA reads TGCGCCAGCAGCCAACAAACGCTTACAGGGCCAACTAATGAAAAACTGTTTTTT. It translates to CASSQQTLTGPTNEKLFF.

CDR3 region: CASSPLTSSYEQYF. The CDR3 DNA follows: TGTGCCAGCAGCCCTCTAACTAGCTCCTACGAGCAGTACTTC. The chain employs TRBV28 and TRBJ2-7; the D gene is possibly TRBD2 (5 bases). Trimming pared 6 bases from V and 0 bases from J, leaving 12 bases between. The CDR3 is 14 residues long. Germline-derived CDR1 and CDR2 are MDHEN and SYDVKM.

The V call is TRBV5-1, the J call TRBJ2-7; 8 nucleotides align to TRBD2. The CDR3 has 15 amino acids. The germline V gene has CDR1 SGHRS and CDR2 YFSETQ. J was trimmed by 2 bases and V by 4 bases; bases with no gene match: 8. The CDR3 region has the DNA TGCGCCAGCAGCGAACTAGCGGCCTTGGCCTACGAGCAGTACTTC. Amino acid sequence: CASSELAALAYEQYF.

This chain links TRBV4-2 with TRBJ2-4, with 7 bases identical to TRBD1. The CDR3 spans 17 residues. J lost 8 bases, V lost 1 base, and 14 bases had no gene match. The germline V gene encodes CDR1 LGHNA and CDR2 YNFKEQ. The CDR3 sequence is CASSQADREMNGDIQYF. CDR3 coding DNA: TGTGCCAGCAGCCAAGCTGACAGGGAGATGAATGGTGACATTCAGTACTTC.

This clonotype was picked up many times. The CDR3 nucleotides are TGTGCCAGCACCCGGACAAACTACAATGAGCAGTTCTTC. This translates into CASTRTNYNEQFF. This sequence joins TRBV2 and TRBJ2-1, with a possible D match to TRBD1 (5 bases). The CDR3 runs 13 residues. Looked up from germline, CDR1 is SNHLY and CDR2 is FYNNEI. Deletions cut 7 bases from V and 3 bases from J, with 10 bases between.

This clonotype was seen more than once but under ten times. The gene calls are TRBV5-1 and TRBJ2-3, with D unclear. There are 14 residues in the CDR3. CDR1 is SGHRS and CDR2 is YFSETQ in the germline V gene. Trimming pared 0 bases from V and 0 bases from J, leaving 5 bases between. CDR3 sequence reads: CASSLEDSTDTQYF. CDR3 in DNA: TGCGCCAGCAGCTTGGAGGACAGCACAGATACGCAGTATTTT.

This clonotype showed up just a few times. The gene calls are TRBV7-6 and TRBJ2-1, with a tentative D call TRBD1 (5 bases). Germline lookup yields CDR1 SGHVS and CDR2 FNYEAQ. The CDR3 sequence is 13 residues long. V lost 3 bases and J lost 12, with 15 bases in between. In DNA, the CDR3 is TGTGCCAGCAGCTTGCGGATCGGCCAGGGGCAGTTCTTC. It is translated as CASSLRIGQGQFF.

J is TRBJ2-2 and V is TRBV9; D remains ambiguous. The CDR3 contains 12 residues. Germline-derived CDR1 and CDR2 are SGDLS and YYNGEE. V lost 3 bases and J 6 bases, leaving 6 bases between the germline ends. CDR3 in amino acids: CASSGRAGELFF. In DNA form, the CDR3 reads TGTGCCAGCAGCGGACGCGCCGGGGAGCTGTTTTTT.

The chain carries TRBV4-1 and TRBJ2-4; D is uncertain. Deletions cut 0 bases from V and 0 bases from J, with 21 bases between. Germline CDR1 and CDR2: MGHRA and YSYEKL. The CDR3 is 20 residues long. The CDR3 protein is CASSQDPLQLGPRAKNIQYF. In DNA, the CDR3 is TGCGCCAGCAGCCAAGACCCTCTTCAGCTAGGTCCCAGAGCCAAAAACATTCAGTACTTC.

The J gene is TRBJ2-1, the V gene TRBV7-9; 8 nucleotides match TRBD1. Germline CDR1 is SEHNR and CDR2 is FQNEAQ (reference sequence). The CDR3 sequence is 16 residues long. J was trimmed by 7 bases and V by 5 bases; bases with no gene match: 13. For the CDR3, the DNA is TGTGCCAGCAGCGCAAGGACAGGGATGGTCAGAAATGAGCAGTTCTTC. Its protein is CASSARTGMVRNEQFF.

J is TRBJ1-5 and V is TRBV20-1, with D uncertain. The CDR3 runs to 13 residues. Germline-derived CDR1 and CDR2 are DFQATT and SNEGSKA (reference sequence). With 1 base removed from V and 7 bases from J, the gap between germline ends came to 11 bases. This CDR3 reads CSARADVDQPQHF. The CDR3, as DNA: TGCAGTGCTAGAGCCGACGTCGACCAGCCCCAGCATTTT.

This clonotype has more than one count but fewer than ten. The chain has TRBV20-1 and TRBJ2-1, with D possibly matching TRBD2 (5 bases). V gave up 1 base and J gave up 5 bases, with 9 bases separating them. CDR1 and CDR2 (germline): DFQATT, SNEGSKA (reference sequence). The CDR3 extends over 13 amino acids. The CDR3 DNA sequence: TGCAGTGCTAGAGTTACTAGGAACAATGAGCAGTTCTTC. Translation gives CSARVTRNNEQFF.

The chain joins TRBV9 to TRBJ2-1; a weak D match, TRBD2 (6 bases). This CDR3 contains 15 residues. With 4 bases removed from V and 4 bases from J, the gap between germline ends came to 15 bases. The germline CDR1 and CDR2 sequences are SGDLS and YYNGEE. CDR3 in amino acids: CASSRGLPTYNEQFF. The CDR3 coding sequence is TGTGCCAGCAGCCGTGGACTACCGACTTACAATGAGCAGTTCTTC.

The rearrangement links TRBV4-3 to TRBJ1-5; D is possibly TRBD1 (5 bases). This CDR3 spans 15 amino acids. Germline-derived CDR1 and CDR2 are LGHNA and YSLEER. Trimming shortened V by 6 bases and J by 2 bases, and 14 bases separated the two germline ends. The DNA of the CDR3 is TGCGCCAGCAGTGGGGGGTTAGATGGCAATCAGCCCCAGCATTTT. This gives the protein CASSGGLDGNQPQHF.

CDR3 coding DNA: TGTGCCAGCAGCTTAGAGACAGAGGCAAATGAGCAGTACTTC. It specifies CASSLETEANEQYF. The V gene is TRBV11-3, the J gene TRBJ2-5; a weak D match, TRBD1 (5 bases). V shed 0 bases and J shed 11 bases, with 16 bases lying between them. The length of the CDR3 is 14 residues. From germline, CDR1 is SGHNT and CDR2 YENEEA. The full variable domain, with the rest looked up from reference TRBV11-3 and TRBJ2-5, is EAGVVQSPRYKIIEKKQPVAFWCNPISGHNTLYWYLQNLGQGPELLIRYENEEAVDDSQLPKDRFSAERLKGVDSTLKIQPAELGDSAVYLCASSLETEANEQYFGPGTRLLVL.

The chain links TRBV20-1 to TRBJ1-5; TRBD1 might be the D (5 bases). The V gene lost 5 bases and the J gene lost 4 bases, with 24 bases spanning the gap. The germline CDR1 and CDR2 sequences are DFQATT and SNEGSKA (reference sequence). This CDR3 is built from 17 residues. In nucleotides, the CDR3 is TGCAGTGCTTTAAGGGCAGGGACTTTAAGCCCAAATCAGCCCCAGCATTTT. This sequence encodes CSALRAGTLSPNQPQHF.

This clonotype was recorded a few times. J is TRBJ1-6 and V is TRBV7-9; 9 nucleotides match TRBD1. The V gene end was trimmed by 3 bases and the J gene end by 7 bases; junction bases not matched to a gene: 1. This CDR3 has 14 amino acids. Per germline, CDR1 SEHNR and CDR2 FQNEAQ (reference sequence). The CDR3 protein is CASSFTGGNSPLHF. CDR3 sequence (DNA): TGTGCCAGCAGCTTTACAGGGGGCAATTCACCCCTCCACTTT.